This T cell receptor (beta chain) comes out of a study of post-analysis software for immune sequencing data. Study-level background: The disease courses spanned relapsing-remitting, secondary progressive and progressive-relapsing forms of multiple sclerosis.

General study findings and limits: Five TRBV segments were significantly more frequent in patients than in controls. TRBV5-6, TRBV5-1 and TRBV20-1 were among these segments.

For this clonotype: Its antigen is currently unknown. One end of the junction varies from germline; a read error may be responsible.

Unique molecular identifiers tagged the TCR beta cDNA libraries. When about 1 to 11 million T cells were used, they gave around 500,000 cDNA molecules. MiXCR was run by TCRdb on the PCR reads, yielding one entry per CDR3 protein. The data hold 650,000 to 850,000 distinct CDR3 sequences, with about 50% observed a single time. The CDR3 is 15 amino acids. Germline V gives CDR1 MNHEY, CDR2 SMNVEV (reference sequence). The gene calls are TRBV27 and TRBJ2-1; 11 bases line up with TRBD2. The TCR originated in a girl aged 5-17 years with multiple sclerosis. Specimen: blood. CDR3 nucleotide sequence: TGTGCCAGCACCTTACTAGCGGGAGCGTACAAGGAGCAGTTCTTC. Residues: CASTLLAGAYKEQFF.